This T cell receptor beta chain was documented in a study of T cell repertoires in cytomegalovirus infection. Study background: Indications of both CMV infection and matching HLA type were provided by public TCR beta signatures.

From the reads, TCRdb called clonotypes with MiXCR, one entry per CDR3 protein. This sample has 150,000 to 200,000 distinct CDR3 sequences, with more than 9% found just once. On this clonotype: Its target is not known.

General study findings and limits: Totalled public TCR beta family frequency picked out people who carried CMV plus the relevant HLA. In two of eight donors, the top clonotype was HLA-C-restricted CMV-specific.

V lost 4 bases and J lost 5, with 9 bases in between. The germline V gene encodes CDR1 SGDLS and CDR2 YYNGEE. CDR3 length equals 13 residues. This receptor was identified in a human donor in good health (CMV status not recorded). Some clones in this sample may be carry-over from other donors' samples. Specimen: PBMCs. The J gene is TRBJ2-2, the V gene TRBV9; D remains ambiguous. CDR3 sequence (DNA): TGTGCCAGCAGCCAGATGTCAACCGGGGAGCTGTTTTTT. Translating it yields CASSQMSTGELFF.